The rows below give T cell receptor beta chains drawn from one sample of a study of beta chain features in type 1 diabetes. Sequenced by immunoSEQ multiplex PCR; TCRdb stores in-frame clones only, minus some. The data show around 650,000 clones, roughly 12% seen once. Material for sequencing was naive CD4+ T cells from blood. The receptors originated from a man in his thirties or forties with type 1 diabetes. Each CDR3 is given without its conserved first and last residue.

CDR3	V	J
ASSQGSGNTIY	TRBV14	TRBJ1-3
ASSRRQGAEVQETQY	TRBV9	TRBJ2-5
ASSQDLPYEQY	TRBV14	TRBJ2-7
ASRTGGSINFDGNQPQH	TRBV28	TRBJ1-5
ASSLFRSGRQDNSPLH	TRBV27	TRBJ1-6
AISDRGGYEQY	TRBV10-3	TRBJ2-7
ASSPSIPQYGYT	TRBV18	TRBJ1-2
ASTSGTEAF	TRBV11-1	TRBJ1-1
ASSPSSGGAETQY	TRBV9	TRBJ2-5
ASSPTTGTTGELF	TRBV5-1	TRBJ2-2
ASRSGGSSYNEQF	TRBV11-3	TRBJ2-1
ASARAARPPEQY	TRBV27	TRBJ2-7
ASSLGDTYEQY	TRBV5-1	TRBJ2-7
ASSPDPGRSGNTIY	TRBV9	TRBJ1-3
ASSKWGNEQF	TRBV6-1	TRBJ2-1
ASSPGTVQETQY	TRBV5-1	TRBJ2-5
ASSHASLRGDEQY	TRBV11-2	TRBJ2-7
ASSEEAGNDGYT	TRBV6-5	TRBJ1-2
ASSLEGPNNQPQH	TRBV5-1	TRBJ1-5
ASSKGQGARGYT	TRBV6-6	TRBJ1-2
ASSPQGMGLGTGELF	TRBV7-9	TRBJ2-2
ASSPALVETQY	TRBV18	TRBJ2-5
AISVEGGYEQY	TRBV10-3	TRBJ2-7
ASSLYDGEQF	TRBV5-5	TRBJ2-1